This TCR beta chain was identified in a study of cytomegalovirus exposure and HLA in healthy donors. Study summary: Ancestry clustering placed more than 65% of roughly 400 genotyped donors in the Caucasian-associated cluster. General study results and limits: Later work showed greater clonal expansion in HLA-associated TCR beta chains than in equally common others. Donor immune exposure was known only as CMV serostatus.

The PCR used 60 Vbeta and 13 Jbeta primers. Clones were sequenced by immunoSEQ multiplex PCR, and TCRdb holds only the in-frame ones, with some missing. The table shows around 140,000 clones, with approximately 87% occurring only once. J lost 4 bases, V lost 0 bases, and 9 bases had no gene match. The CDR3 runs 16 residues. As to this clone: Its antigen is unidentified.

The sample taken for sequencing was PBMCs. The clonotype originates from a woman between 25 and 40 years old in good health and CMV-seronegative. V is TRBV23-1 and J is TRBJ2-7; 7 bases are shared with TRBD1. TRBV23-1 is identified as an open reading frame with a role that is uncertain. The CDR3 reads CASSQSFRGRGYEQYF. In nucleotides, the CDR3 is TGCGCCAGCAGTCAATCGTTCAGGGGGAGAGGTTACGAGCAGTACTTC.